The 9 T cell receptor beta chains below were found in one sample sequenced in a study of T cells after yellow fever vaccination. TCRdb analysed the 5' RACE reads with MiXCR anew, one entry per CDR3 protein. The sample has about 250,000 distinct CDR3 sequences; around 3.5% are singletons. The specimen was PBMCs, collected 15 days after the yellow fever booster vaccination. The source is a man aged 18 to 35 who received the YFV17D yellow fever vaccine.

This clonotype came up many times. In DNA, the CDR3 is TGTGCCAGCAGCTTAAGAGCACTAGCGGGGGGTGCAGATACGCAGTATTTT. Protein sequence: CASSLRALAGGADTQYF. The chain employs TRBV7-2 and TRBJ2-3; 12 bases are shared with TRBD2. This CDR3 region has 17 residues. V lost 2 bases and J lost 4; bases outside the gene matches: 7. Per germline, CDR1 SGHTA and CDR2 FQGNSA.

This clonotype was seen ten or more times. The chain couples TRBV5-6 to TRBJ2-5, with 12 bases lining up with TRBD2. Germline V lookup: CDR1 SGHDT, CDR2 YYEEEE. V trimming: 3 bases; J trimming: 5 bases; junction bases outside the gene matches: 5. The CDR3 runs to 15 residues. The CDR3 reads CASSSSGGASETQYF. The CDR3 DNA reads TGTGCCAGCAGCTCTAGCGGGGGGGCCTCGGAGACCCAGTACTTC. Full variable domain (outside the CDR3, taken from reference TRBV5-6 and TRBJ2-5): DAGVTQSPTHLIKTRGQQVTLRCSPKSGHDTVSWYQQALGQGPQFIFQYYEEEERQRGNFPDRFSGHQFPNYSSELNVNALLLGDSALYLCASSSSGGASETQYFGPGTRLLVL.

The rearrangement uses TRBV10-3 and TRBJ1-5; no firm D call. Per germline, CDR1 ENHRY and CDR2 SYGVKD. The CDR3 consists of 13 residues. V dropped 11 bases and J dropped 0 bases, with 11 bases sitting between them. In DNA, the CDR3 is TGTGCCTCCGGCCAGGATAGCAATCAGCCCCAGCATTTT. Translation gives CASGQDSNQPQHF.

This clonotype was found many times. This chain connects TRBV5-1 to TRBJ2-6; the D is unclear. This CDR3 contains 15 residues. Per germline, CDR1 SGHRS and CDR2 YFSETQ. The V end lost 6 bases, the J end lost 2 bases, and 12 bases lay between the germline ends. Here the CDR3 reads CASTTVRAGANVLTF. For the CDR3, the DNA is TGCGCCAGCACCACGGTTCGGGCTGGGGCCAACGTCCTGACTTTC.

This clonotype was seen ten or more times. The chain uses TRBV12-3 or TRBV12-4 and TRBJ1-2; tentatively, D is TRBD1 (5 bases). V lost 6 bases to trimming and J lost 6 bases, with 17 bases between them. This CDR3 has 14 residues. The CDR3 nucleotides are TGTGCCAGCAGCCGCCCCCAGGGCGATCATGGCTACACCTTC. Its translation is CASSRPQGDHGYTF.

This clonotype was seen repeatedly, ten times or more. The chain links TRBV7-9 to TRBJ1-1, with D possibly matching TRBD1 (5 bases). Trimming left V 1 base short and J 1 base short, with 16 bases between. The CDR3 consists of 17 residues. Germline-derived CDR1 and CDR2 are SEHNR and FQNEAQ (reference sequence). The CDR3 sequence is CASSLGGRLLKNTEAFF. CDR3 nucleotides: TGTGCCAGCAGCTTAGGGGGCCGTCTACTAAAGAACACTGAAGCTTTCTTT.

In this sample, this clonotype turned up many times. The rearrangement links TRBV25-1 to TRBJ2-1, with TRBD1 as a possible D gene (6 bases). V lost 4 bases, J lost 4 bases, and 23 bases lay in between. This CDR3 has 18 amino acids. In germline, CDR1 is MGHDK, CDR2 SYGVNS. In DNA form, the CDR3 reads TGTGCCAGCAGTGTCAGACAGGCCATGCCATTTTTTTACAATGAGCAGTTCTTC. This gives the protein CASSVRQAMPFFYNEQFF. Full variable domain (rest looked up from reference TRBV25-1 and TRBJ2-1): EADIYQTPRYLVIGTGKKITLECSQTMGHDKMYWYQQDPGMELHLIHYSYGVNSTEKGDLSSESTVSRIRTEHFPLTLESARPSHTSQYLCASSVRQAMPFFYNEQFFGPGTRLTVL.

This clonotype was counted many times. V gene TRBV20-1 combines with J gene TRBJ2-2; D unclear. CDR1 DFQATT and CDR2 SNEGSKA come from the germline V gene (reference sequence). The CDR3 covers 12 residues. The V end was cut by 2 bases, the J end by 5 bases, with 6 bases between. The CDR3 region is CSARPWTGELFF. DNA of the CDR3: TGCAGTGCTAGACCTTGGACCGGGGAGCTGTTTTTT.

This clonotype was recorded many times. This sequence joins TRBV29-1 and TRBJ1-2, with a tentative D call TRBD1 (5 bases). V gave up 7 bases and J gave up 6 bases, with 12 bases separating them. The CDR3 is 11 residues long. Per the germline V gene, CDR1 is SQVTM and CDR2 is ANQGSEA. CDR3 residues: CSGSQGHGYTF. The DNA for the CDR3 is TGCAGCGGAAGTCAGGGCCATGGCTACACCTTC.